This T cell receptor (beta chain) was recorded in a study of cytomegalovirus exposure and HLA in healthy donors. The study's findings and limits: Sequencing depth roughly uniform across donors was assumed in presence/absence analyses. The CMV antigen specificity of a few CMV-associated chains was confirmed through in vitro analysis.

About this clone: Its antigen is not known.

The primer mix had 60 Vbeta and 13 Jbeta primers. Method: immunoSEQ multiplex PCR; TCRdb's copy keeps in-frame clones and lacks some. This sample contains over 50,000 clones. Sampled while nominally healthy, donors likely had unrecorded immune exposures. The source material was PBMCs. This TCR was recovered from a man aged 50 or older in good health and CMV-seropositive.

This CDR3 reads CASSLASGAGRTQYF. CDR3 DNA: TGTGCCAGCAGCTTAGCTAGCGGAGCGGGGAGGACCCAGTACTTC. The chain has TRBV7-2 and TRBJ2-5, with TRBD2 matching over 7 bases. There are 15 residues in the CDR3. Germline values: CDR1 SGHTA, CDR2 FQGNSA. J gave up 7 bases and V 0 bases, and 8 bases lay outside the gene matches.